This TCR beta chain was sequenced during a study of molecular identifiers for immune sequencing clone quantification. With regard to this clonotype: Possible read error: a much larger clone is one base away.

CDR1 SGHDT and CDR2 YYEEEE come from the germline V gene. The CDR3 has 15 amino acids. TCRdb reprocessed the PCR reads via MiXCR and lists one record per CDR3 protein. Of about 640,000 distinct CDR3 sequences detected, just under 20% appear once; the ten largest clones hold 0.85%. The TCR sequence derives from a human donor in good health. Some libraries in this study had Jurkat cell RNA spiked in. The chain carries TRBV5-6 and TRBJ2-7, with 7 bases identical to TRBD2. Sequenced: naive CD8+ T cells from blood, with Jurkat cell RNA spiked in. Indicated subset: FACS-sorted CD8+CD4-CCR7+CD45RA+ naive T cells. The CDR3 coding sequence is TGTGCCAGCAGCGGGGGACTAACCTCTTTTCAGGAGCAGTGCTTC. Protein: CASSGGLTSFQEQCF.